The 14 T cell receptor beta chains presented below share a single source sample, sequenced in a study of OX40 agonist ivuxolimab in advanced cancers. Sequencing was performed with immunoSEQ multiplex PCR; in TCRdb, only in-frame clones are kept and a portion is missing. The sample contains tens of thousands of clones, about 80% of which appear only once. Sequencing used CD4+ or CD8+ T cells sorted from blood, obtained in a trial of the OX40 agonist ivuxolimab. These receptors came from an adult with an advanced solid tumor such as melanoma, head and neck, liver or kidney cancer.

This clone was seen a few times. The CDR3 coding sequence is TGTGCCAGCTCACGACTCGCGGGAAGCGATCAGCCCCAGCATTTT. Translated: CASSRLAGSDQPQHF. J is TRBJ1-5 and V is TRBV18; D is uncertain. Germline V CDR1 and CDR2: KGHSH, LQKENI. Trimming stripped 4 bases from V and 5 bases from J, with 15 bases between. There are 15 residues in the CDR3.

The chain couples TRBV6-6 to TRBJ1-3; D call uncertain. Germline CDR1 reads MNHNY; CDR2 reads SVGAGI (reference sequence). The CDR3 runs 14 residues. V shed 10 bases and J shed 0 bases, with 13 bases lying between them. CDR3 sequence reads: CATKPGYSGNTIYF. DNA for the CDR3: TGTGCCACCAAACCGGGATACTCTGGAAACACCATATATTTT.

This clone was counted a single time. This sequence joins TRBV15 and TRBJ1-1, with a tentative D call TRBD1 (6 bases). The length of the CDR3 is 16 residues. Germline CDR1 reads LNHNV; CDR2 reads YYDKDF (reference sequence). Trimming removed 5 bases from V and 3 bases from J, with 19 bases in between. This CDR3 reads CATSPDRGIGDTEAFF. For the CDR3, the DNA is TGTGCCACCAGCCCTGATAGGGGGATAGGGGACACTGAAGCTTTCTTT. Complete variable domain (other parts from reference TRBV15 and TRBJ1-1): DAMVIQNPRYQVTQFGKPVTLSCSQTLNHNVMYWYQQKSSQAPKLLFHYYDKDFNNEADTPDNFQSRRPNTSFCFLDIRSPGLGDTAMYLCATSPDRGIGDTEAFFGQGTRLTVV.

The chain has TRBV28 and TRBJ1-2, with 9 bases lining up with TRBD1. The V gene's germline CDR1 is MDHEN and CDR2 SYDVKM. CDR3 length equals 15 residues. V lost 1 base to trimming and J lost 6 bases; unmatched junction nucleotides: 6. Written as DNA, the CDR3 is TGTGCCAGCAGTTTATCGGCCGGGACAGGGCATGGCTACACCTTC. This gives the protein CASSLSAGTGHGYTF.

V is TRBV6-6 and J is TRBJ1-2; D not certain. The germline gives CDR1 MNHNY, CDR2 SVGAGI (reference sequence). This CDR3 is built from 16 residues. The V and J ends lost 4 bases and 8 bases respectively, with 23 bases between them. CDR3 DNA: TGTGCCAGCAGTTCCCATGACCGGTCTTCCGTCCGGGGCTACACCTTC. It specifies CASSSHDRSSVRGYTF.

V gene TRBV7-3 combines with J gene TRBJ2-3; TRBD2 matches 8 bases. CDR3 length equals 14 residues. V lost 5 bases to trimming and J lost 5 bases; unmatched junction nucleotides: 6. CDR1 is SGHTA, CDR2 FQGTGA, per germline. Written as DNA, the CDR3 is TGTGCCAGCAGCCTCGGGGGGGCGGTAGATACGCAGTATTTT. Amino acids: CASSLGGAVDTQYF.

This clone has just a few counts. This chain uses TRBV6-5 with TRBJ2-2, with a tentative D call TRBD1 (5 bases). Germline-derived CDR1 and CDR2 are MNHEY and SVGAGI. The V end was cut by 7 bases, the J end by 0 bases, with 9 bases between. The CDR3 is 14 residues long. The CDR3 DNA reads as TGTGCCAGCAACGTGGGGCCGAACACCGGGGAGCTGTTTTTT. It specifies CASNVGPNTGELFF.

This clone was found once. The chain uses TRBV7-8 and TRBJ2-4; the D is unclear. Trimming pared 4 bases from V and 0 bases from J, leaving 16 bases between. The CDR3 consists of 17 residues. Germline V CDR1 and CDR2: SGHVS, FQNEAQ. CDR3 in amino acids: CASSSSSPPIAKNIQYF. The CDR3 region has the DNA TGTGCCAGCAGCTCGTCATCTCCACCCATAGCCAAAAACATTCAGTACTTC. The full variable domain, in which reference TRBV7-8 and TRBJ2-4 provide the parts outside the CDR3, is GAGVSQSPRYKVAKRGQDVALRCDPISGHVSLFWYQQALGQGPEFLTYFQNEAQLDKSGLPSDRFFAERPEGSVSTLKIQRTQQEDSAVYLCASSSSSPPIAKNIQYFGAGTRLSVL.

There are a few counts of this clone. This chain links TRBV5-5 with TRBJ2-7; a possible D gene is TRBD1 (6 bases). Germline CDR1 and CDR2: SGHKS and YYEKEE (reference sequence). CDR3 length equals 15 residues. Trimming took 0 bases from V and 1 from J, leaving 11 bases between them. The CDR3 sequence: CASSLADSPSYEQYF. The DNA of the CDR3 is TGTGCCAGCAGCTTGGCGGACAGCCCATCCTACGAGCAGTACTTC. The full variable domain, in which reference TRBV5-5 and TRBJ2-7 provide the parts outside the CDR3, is DAGVTQSPTHLIKTRGQQVTLRCSPISGHKSVSWYQQVLGQGPQFIFQYYEKEERGRGNFPDRFSARQFPNYSSELNVNALLLGDSALYLCASSLADSPSYEQYFGPGTRLTVT.

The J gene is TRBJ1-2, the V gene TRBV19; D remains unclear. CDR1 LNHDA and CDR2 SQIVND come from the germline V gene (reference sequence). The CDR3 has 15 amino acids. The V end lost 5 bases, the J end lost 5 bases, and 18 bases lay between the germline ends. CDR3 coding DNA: TGTGCCAGTAGTCCCGCCCGACTCTTCTCTTATGGCTACACCTTC. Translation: CASSPARLFSYGYTF.

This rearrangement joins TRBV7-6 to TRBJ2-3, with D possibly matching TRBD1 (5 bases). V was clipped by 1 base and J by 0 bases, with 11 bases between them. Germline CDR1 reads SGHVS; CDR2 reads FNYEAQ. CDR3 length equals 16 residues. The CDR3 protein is CASSLGAGPSTDTQYF. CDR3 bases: TGTGCCAGCAGCTTAGGTGCAGGGCCAAGCACAGATACGCAGTATTTT.

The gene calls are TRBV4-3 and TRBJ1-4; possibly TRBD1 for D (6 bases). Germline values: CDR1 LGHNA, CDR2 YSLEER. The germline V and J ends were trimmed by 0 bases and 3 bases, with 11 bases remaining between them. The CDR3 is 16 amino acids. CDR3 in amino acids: CASSQDWTVPNEKLFF. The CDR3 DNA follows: TGCGCCAGCAGCCAAGATTGGACAGTCCCTAATGAAAAACTGTTTTTT.

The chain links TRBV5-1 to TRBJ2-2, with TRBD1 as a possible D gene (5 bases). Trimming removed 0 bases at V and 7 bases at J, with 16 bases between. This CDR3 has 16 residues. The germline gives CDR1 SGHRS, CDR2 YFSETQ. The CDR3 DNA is TGCGCCAGCAGCTTGGAGGGCAGGGTTGGAGACGGGGAGCTGTTTTTT. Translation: CASSLEGRVGDGELFF.

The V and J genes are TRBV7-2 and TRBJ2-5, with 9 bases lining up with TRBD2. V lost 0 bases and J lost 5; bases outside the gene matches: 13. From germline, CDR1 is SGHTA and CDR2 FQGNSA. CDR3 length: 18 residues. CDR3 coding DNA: TGTGCCAGCAGCTTAGCGAGTAGCGGGGGTGGGGGAGAGGAGACCCAGTACTTC. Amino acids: CASSLASSGGGGEETQYF.